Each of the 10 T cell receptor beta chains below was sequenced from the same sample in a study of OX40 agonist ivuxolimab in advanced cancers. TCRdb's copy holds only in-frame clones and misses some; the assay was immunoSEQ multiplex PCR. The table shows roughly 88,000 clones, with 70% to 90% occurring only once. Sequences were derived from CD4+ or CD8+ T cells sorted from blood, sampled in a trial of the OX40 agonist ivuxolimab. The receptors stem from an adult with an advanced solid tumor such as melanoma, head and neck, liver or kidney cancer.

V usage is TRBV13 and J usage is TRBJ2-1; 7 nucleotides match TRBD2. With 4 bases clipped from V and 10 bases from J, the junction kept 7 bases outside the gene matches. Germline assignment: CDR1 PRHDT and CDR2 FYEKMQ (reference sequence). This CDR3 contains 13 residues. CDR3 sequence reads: CASSSKAGWEQFF. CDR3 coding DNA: TGTGCCAGCAGCTCGAAAGCGGGATGGGAGCAGTTCTTC.

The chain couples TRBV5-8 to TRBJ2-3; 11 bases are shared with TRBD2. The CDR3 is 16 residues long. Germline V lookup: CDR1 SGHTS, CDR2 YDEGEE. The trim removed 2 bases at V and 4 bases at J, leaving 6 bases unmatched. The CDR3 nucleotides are TGTGCCAGCAGCTTACTAGCGGGAGCGGTCGCAGATACGCAGTATTTT. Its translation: CASSLLAGAVADTQYF.

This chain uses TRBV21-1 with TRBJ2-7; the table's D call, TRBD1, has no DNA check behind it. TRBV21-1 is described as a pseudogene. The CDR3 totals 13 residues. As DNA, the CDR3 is TGTGCCAGCAACCCGACAGGGATCCACGAGCAGTACGTC. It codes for CASNPTGIHEQYV.

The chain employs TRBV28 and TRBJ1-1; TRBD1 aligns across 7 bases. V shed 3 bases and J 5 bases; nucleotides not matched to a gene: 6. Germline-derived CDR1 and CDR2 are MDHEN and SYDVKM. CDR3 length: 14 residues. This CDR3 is CASSLTGSLTEAFF. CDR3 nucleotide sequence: TGTGCCAGCAGTTTGACAGGGAGCTTGACTGAAGCTTTCTTT.

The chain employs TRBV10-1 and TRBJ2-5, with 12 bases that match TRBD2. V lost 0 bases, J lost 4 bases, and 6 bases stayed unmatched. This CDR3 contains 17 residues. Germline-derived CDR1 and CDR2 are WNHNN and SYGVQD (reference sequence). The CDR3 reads CASSESKLAGGPETQYF. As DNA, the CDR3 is TGCGCCAGCAGTGAGTCGAAGCTAGCGGGAGGGCCAGAGACCCAGTACTTC.

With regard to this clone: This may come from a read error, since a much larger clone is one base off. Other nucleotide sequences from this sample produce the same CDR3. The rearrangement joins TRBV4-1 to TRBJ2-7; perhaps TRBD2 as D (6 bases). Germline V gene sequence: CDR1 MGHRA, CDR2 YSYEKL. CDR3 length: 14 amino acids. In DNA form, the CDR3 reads TGCGCCAGTAGCCAAGGAGGGGTCGCCTACGAGCAGTACTTC. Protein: CASSQGGVAYEQYF.

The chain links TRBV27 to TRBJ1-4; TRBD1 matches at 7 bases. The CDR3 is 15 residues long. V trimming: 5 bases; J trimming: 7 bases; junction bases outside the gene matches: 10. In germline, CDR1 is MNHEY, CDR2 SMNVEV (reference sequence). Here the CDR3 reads CASSRGGGLGEKLFF. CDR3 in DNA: TGTGCCAGCAGTAGAGGGGGCGGATTAGGTGAAAAACTGTTTTTT.

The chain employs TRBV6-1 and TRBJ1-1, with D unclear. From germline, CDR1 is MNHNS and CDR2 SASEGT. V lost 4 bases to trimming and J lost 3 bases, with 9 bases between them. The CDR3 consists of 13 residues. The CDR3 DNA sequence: TGTGCCAGCAGTGCGATGTGGGACACTGAAGCTTTCTTT. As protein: CASSAMWDTEAFF.

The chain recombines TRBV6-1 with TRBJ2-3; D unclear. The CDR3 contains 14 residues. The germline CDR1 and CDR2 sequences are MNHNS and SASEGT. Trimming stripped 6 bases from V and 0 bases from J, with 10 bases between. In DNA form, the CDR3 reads TGTGCCAGCAGCCCCTGGGCTAGCACAGATACGCAGTATTTT. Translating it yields CASSPWASTDTQYF.

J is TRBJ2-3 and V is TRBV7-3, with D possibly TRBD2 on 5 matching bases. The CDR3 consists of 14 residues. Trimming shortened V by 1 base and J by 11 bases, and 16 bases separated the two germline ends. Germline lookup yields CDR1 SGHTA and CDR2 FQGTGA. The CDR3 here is CASSLKIQPGRQYF. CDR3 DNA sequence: TGTGCCAGCAGCTTAAAGATCCAGCCGGGGAGGCAGTATTTT. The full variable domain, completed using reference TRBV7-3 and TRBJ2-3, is GAGVSQTPSNKVTEKGKYVELRCDPISGHTALYWYRQSLGQGPEFLIYFQGTGAADDSGLPNDRFFAVRPEGSVSTLKIQRTERGDSAVYLCASSLKIQPGRQYFGPGTRLTVL.